These T cell receptor beta chains were read from a single sample in a study of blood T cell repertoires in COVID-19. The table came from immunoSEQ multiplex PCR; TCRdb's copy has only in-frame clones and leaves some out. The table has a few hundred thousand clones, about 90% seen once. Source material: peripheral blood. Receptors were obtained from a woman between 45 and 60 years old with COVID-19, enrolled during active disease. Each CDR3 is given with its conserved first and last residue. A D gene is named only where the DNA matches it firmly. Some rows mark clone size as missing; the rest say once, few, many or name a class of expanded clone.

size,D,J,V,DNA,CDR3
-,TRBD1,TRBJ2-7,TRBV6-5,TGTGCCAGTCGACAGGGGGTTGCCTACGAGCAGTACTTC,CASRQGVAYEQYF
once,TRBD2,TRBJ2-1,TRBV19,TGTGCCAGTAAAGGGTCAAGGACTAGCGGGAGGGCGGGCAATGAGCAGTTCTTC,CASKGSRTSGRAGNEQFF
-,TRBD2,TRBJ2-7,TRBV7-6,TGTGCCAGCAGCCCAATCACTAGCGGGAGTCCCTACGAGCAGTACTTC,CASSPITSGSPYEQYF
-,-,TRBJ2-4,TRBV10-3,TGTGCCATCAGTACAGGTCGGGAGGCCAAAAACATTCAGTACTTC,CAISTGREAKNIQYF
-,TRBD1,TRBJ2-7,TRBV19,TGTGCCAGCGGACAGGGCCCCTCCTACGAGCAGTACTTC,CASGQGPSYEQYF
-,TRBD1,TRBJ2-3,TRBV7-2,TGTGCCAGCAGCCCCGGTCGTGGGACAGTCACAGATACGCAGTATTTT,CASSPGRGTVTDTQYF
once,-,TRBJ2-3,TRBV30,TGTGCCTGGACTAGGACATCCAAACGCACAGATACGCAGTATTTT,CAWTRTSKRTDTQYF
-,-,TRBJ1-2,TRBV5-1,TGCGCCAGCAGCTTAAGGATCCCTTACGAGGGTGGGGATGGCTACACCTTC,CASSLRIPYEGGDGYTF
-,TRBD1,TRBJ2-5,TRBV29-1,TGCAGCGGCGGGACAGGGCAAGAGACCCAGTACTTC,CSGGTGQETQYF
-,TRBD1,TRBJ2-7,TRBV27,TGTGCCAGCAGTTTTGACAGGGTCAACTACGAGCAGTACTTC,CASSFDRVNYEQYF
-,-,TRBJ1-4,TRBV4-2,TGTGCCAGCAGCCAAGAACGGGGGAAACTGTTTTTT,CASSQERGKLFF
-,TRBD2,TRBJ2-7,TRBV14,TGTGCCAGCAGCCGACCCGGGACTAGCGGGAGCGGGCAGTACTTC,CASSRPGTSGSGQYF
-,TRBD1,TRBJ2-6,TRBV7-3,TGTGCCAGCAGCTTAGACAGGGACACTGGGGCCAACGTCCTGACTTTC,CASSLDRDTGANVLTF
once,-,TRBJ1-2,TRBV6-4,TGTGCCAGCAGTGACACTACCTATGGCTACACCTTC,CASSDTTYGYTF
-,-,TRBJ2-3,TRBV7-6,TGTGCCAGCAGCTTAGCCAGTCCTAGCACAGATACGCAGTATTTT,CASSLASPSTDTQYF
many,-,TRBJ2-3,TRBV27,TGTGCCAGCAAGCGCGGGGGCGGGACTCCTACCGTTACGCAGTATTTT,CASKRGGGTPTVTQYF
-,-,TRBJ2-1,TRBV29-1,TGCAGCGTTCTGACTGGGTCTAGGGAGCAGTTCTTC,CSVLTGSREQFF
-,-,TRBJ2-7,TRBV6-5,TGTGCCAGTGACAGCGTCTACGAGCAGTACTTC,CASDSVYEQYF
-,-,TRBJ1-5,TRBV16,TGTGCCAGCAGCCAATCGATGGCCCCCAACTATAGCAATCAGCCCCAGCATTTT,CASSQSMAPNYSNQPQHF
-,TRBD2,TRBJ2-7,TRBV19,TGTGCCAGTAGAAGCGGGAGGGGGATCTACGAGCAGTACTTC,CASRSGRGIYEQYF
-,-,TRBJ2-3,TRBV13,TGTGCCAGCAGCCAGGGTTCAGGGAAGAGGTGGACAGATACGCAGTATTTT,CASSQGSGKRWTDTQYF
once,TRBD1,TRBJ1-5,TRBV4-1,TGCGCCAGCGCCCCGAGGGTAGGGACAGGGGTGAATAGCAATCAGCCCCAGCATTTT,CASAPRVGTGVNSNQPQHF
-,TRBD2,TRBJ2-3,TRBV29-1,TGCAGCGTTGAAGATCCCAGGGCTAGCGGGAGCACAGATACGCAGTATTTT,CSVEDPRASGSTDTQYF
-,TRBD2,TRBJ2-3,TRBV7-9,TGTGCCAGCAGCTTTCTGCGACTAGCGGACACAGATACGCAGTATTTT,CASSFLRLADTDTQYF
-,-,TRBJ2-1,TRBV11-2,TGTGCCAGCAGCCCCACCCCAACGGAGCGGAGAAGCTCCTACAATGAGCAGTTCTTC,CASSPTPTERRSSYNEQFF
few,TRBD1,TRBJ1-4,TRBV5-1,TGCGCCAGCAGCTGGGACAGGGAGGAACTGTTTTTT,CASSWDREELFF
-,-,TRBJ2-1,TRBV3-1/TRBV3-2,TGTGCCAGCAGCCAAGAATTCGGAGCCGCCTACAATGAGCAGTTCTTC,CASSQEFGAAYNEQFF
once,TRBD2,TRBJ2-2,TRBV7-3,TGTGCCAGCAAACTAGCGGGAGGGCCGAGCACCGGGGAGCTGTTTTTT,CASKLAGGPSTGELFF
-,TRBD1,TRBJ2-1,TRBV3-1/TRBV3-2,TGTGCCAGCAGCCAAAAACAGGGGTACAATGAGCAGTTCTTC,CASSQKQGYNEQFF
-,TRBD2,TRBJ2-5,TRBV19,TGTGCCAGTAATAGCGGGATTAAGGGCGAGACCCAGTACTTC,CASNSGIKGETQYF
-,-,TRBJ1-1,TRBV30,TGTGCCTGGATGCGTGAAAACACTGAAGCTTTCTTT,CAWMRENTEAFF
-,TRBD2,TRBJ2-7,TRBV19,TGTGCCAGTAGTATTATCGCTAGCGGGAGGACCTACGAGCAGTACTTC,CASSIIASGRTYEQYF
-,TRBD2,TRBJ2-1,TRBV19,TGTGCCAGTAGTGTTGGCCCGGGACTAGCGGAACGAAGCTCCTACAATGAGCAGTTCTTC,CASSVGPGLAERSSYNEQFF
-,TRBD2,TRBJ2-3,TRBV29-1,TGCAGCGGTACCAGACTAGCGGGAGTGACAGATACGCAGTATTTT,CSGTRLAGVTDTQYF
-,TRBD2,TRBJ2-3,TRBV19,TGTGCCAGTAGTAGACTAGCGGGGTATACAGATACGCAGTATTTT,CASSRLAGYTDTQYF
few,TRBD1,TRBJ1-2,TRBV4-1,TGCGCCAGCAGCCAAGCAGTGGGACAGATCTATGGCTACACCTTC,CASSQAVGQIYGYTF
-,-,TRBJ2-2,TRBV7-9,TGTGCCAGCAGCCTACGAGGGGGGGAGCTGTTTTTT,CASSLRGGELFF
few,TRBD1,TRBJ1-2,TRBV3-1/TRBV3-2,TGTGCCAGCAGCCCCGACAGGGGCGGCTATGGCTACACCTTC,CASSPDRGGYGYTF
-,TRBD1,TRBJ2-2,TRBV29-1,TGCAGCGTTGGGACAGGGAACACCGGGGAGCTGTTTTTT,CSVGTGNTGELFF
once,TRBD1,TRBJ1-1,TRBV5-4,TGTGCCAGCAGCACGGGACAGGGCCTGACTGAAGCTTTCTTT,CASSTGQGLTEAFF
-,-,TRBJ2-7,TRBV30,TGTGCCTGGAGGGTTCAGGTAGGCGAGCAGTACTTC,CAWRVQVGEQYF
-,-,TRBJ2-7,TRBV21-1,TGTGCCAGCCGCGCAACCCCTAGCGGGATCTACGAGCAGTACTTC,CASRATPSGIYEQYF
-,-,TRBJ2-7,TRBV9,TGTGCCAGCAGCGTGGGGATCGCGGGGCCCCCCAGCTACGAGCAGTACTTC,CASSVGIAGPPSYEQYF
-,-,TRBJ2-1,TRBV13,TGTGCCAGCAGCTATAACCCCGGCTGGGAGGATGAGCAGTTCTTC,CASSYNPGWEDEQFF
-,TRBD1,TRBJ2-7,TRBV5-6,TGTGCCAGCAGCGGGGGACAGAAGTTGACCTACGAGCAGTACTTC,CASSGGQKLTYEQYF
-,TRBD2,TRBJ2-7,TRBV3-1/TRBV3-2,TGTGCCAGCAGCCAAGACTTTAGCGGGTACGAGCAGTACTTC,CASSQDFSGYEQYF
-,TRBD1,TRBJ1-4,TRBV19,TGTGCCAGTACTCCGGGACAGGGCCTTGAAAAACTGTTTTTT,CASTPGQGLEKLFF
-,TRBD1,TRBJ1-1,TRBV2,TGTGCCAGCAGAGACAGGGGGGTGTACGCTGAAGCTTTCTTT,CASRDRGVYAEAFF
-,-,TRBJ2-1,TRBV29-1,TGCAGCGTTGAAATCGGGAATGAGCAGTTCTTC,CSVEIGNEQFF
-,TRBD1,TRBJ2-2,TRBV10-3,TGTGCCACCCAGGGGGCAAACACCGGGGAGCTGTTTTTT,CATQGANTGELFF
-,TRBD1,TRBJ1-1,TRBV19,TGTGCCAGTATCGGGACAGGGGTTGGTGAAGCTTTCTTT,CASIGTGVGEAFF
-,-,TRBJ1-2,TRBV19,TGTGCCAGTTCCGGCACGTTCCCACAGGGCTACACCTTC,CASSGTFPQGYTF
once,-,TRBJ2-5,TRBV20-1,TGCAGCGCAGACAGGACGGAGACCCAGTACTTC,CSADRTETQYF
-,TRBD2,TRBJ2-5,TRBV2,TGTGCCAGCAGTCCCTGGACTAGCGGGAGTCAAGAGACCCAGTACTTC,CASSPWTSGSQETQYF
-,TRBD1,TRBJ2-5,TRBV6-6,TGTGCCAGCAGCGATCCGGGACAGGGGGCGTTGGGGACCCAGTACTTC,CASSDPGQGALGTQYF
-,-,TRBJ2-1,TRBV11-3,TGTGCCAGCAGCTCGCGACTAGGATCTCTCAATGAGCAGTTCTTC,CASSSRLGSLNEQFF
-,TRBD1,TRBJ1-6,TRBV4-1,TGCGCCAGCAGCCAAGATCGGGGACAGAGAGTAATTAATTCACCCCTCCACTTT,CASSQDRGQRVINSPLHF
-,TRBD1,TRBJ1-5,TRBV6-1,TGTGCCAGCAGTGGTGCGGGACAGGGGGCAGGTCAGCCCCAGCATTTT,CASSGAGQGAGQPQHF
-,TRBD1,TRBJ1-2,TRBV13,TGTGCCAGCAGAGCCGACAGGGCACGATCAAACTATGGCTACACCTTC,CASRADRARSNYGYTF